What follows are 6 T cell receptor beta chains derived from one specimen sequenced in a study of control samples from healthy donors and cancer patients. Clones were sequenced by immunoSEQ multiplex PCR, and TCRdb holds only the in-frame ones, with some missing. In the table there are 110,000 to 150,000 clones, around 86% of which are singletons. The source material was blood. The receptor source for this set is a man aged 25 to 45 in good health.

The V gene is TRBV7-3, the J gene TRBJ1-2; 10 nucleotides match TRBD1. The J segment lost 8 bases and the V segment lost 2 bases, leaving 14 bases of the junction unmatched. The CDR3 extends over 17 amino acids. Germline assignment: CDR1 SGHTA and CDR2 FQGTGA. This CDR3 reads CASSLLGQGVSSSGYTF. The CDR3 nucleotides are TGTGCCAGCAGCTTACTTGGACAGGGGGTCTCATCGAGCGGCTACACCTTC. Drawing the rest from reference TRBV7-3 and TRBJ1-2, the complete variable domain is GAGVSQTPSNKVTEKGKYVELRCDPISGHTALYWYRQSLGQGPEFLIYFQGTGAADDSGLPNDRFFAVRPEGSVSTLKIQRTERGDSAVYLCASSLLGQGVSSSGYTFGSGTRLTVV.

This chain connects TRBV7-6 to TRBJ2-7, with TRBD2 matching 13 bases. CDR3 length equals 16 residues. After removal of 5 bases from V and 4 bases from J, the junction contained 8 bases not matched to a gene. Germline CDR1 SGHVS, CDR2 FNYEAQ. CDR3 nucleotides: TGTGCCAGCAGCCCGGTTACTAGCGGGAGGGCTTACGAGCAGTACTTC. Its protein is CASSPVTSGRAYEQYF.

This rearrangement joins TRBV11-3 to TRBJ2-3; TRBD1 matches at 8 bases. CDR1 SGHNT and CDR2 YENEEA come from the germline V gene. Unmatched junction bases numbered 9, after V lost 0 bases and J lost 4 bases. The CDR3 is 17 amino acids. CDR3 sequence reads: CASSLDQGADPPDTQYF. In DNA, the CDR3 is TGTGCCAGCAGCTTAGATCAGGGGGCGGACCCACCAGATACGCAGTATTTT.

The rearrangement links TRBV6-6 to TRBJ1-1; D not resolved. V lost 7 bases to trimming and J lost 7 bases, with 19 bases between them. This CDR3 comprises 14 residues. Germline V lookup: CDR1 MNHNY, CDR2 SVGAGI (reference sequence). The CDR3 DNA reads as TGTGCCAGCAACCCACGGACTGTTTTCGGTGAAGCTTTCTTT. Residues: CASNPRTVFGEAFF.

The gene calls are TRBV7-8 and TRBJ2-1; TRBD2 aligns across 13 bases. Losses at the gene ends were 5 bases for V and 8 bases for J; bases not matched to a gene: 9. The CDR3 totals 16 residues. Germline CDR1 is SGHVS and CDR2 is FQNEAQ. CDR3 bases: TGTGCCAGCAGCCCAACGACTAGCGGGGGGTTTTATGAGCAGTTCTTC. Protein product: CASSPTTSGGFYEQFF.

V and J are TRBV12-3 or TRBV12-4 and TRBJ2-3; D is ambiguous. Trimming stripped 6 bases from V and 4 bases from J, with 8 bases between. The CDR3 covers 12 residues. The CDR3 DNA reads as TGTGCCAGCAGCAAGACATCAGATACGCAGTATTTT. Residues: CASSKTSDTQYF.